This T cell receptor (beta chain) originates from a study of Graves' ophthalmopathy and Graves' hyperthyroidism. Regarding the study as a whole: Thyroid clonotypes that were expanded above 0.001 frequency mostly also appeared in blood. With approximately 90% sensitivity and 70% to 82% specificity, a 13-signature model separated ophthalmopathy from stable hyperthyroidism.

In the case of this clonotype: Its target is not known.

Diagnostic conclusions were grounded in clinical symptoms, serum thyroxine, TRAb, thyroid ultrasound and orbital computed tomography. The authors amplified TCR beta CDR3 regions, and they did so from RNA transcripts for repertoire sequencing. First-round RT-PCR with HTBI primers preceded a second-round multiplex PCR. Each CDR3 protein is one row after TCRdb ran MiXCR on the multiplex PCR reads. Among about 500,000 distinct CDR3 sequences listed, 14% were seen once. The germline gives CDR1 LGHDT, CDR2 YNNKEL (reference sequence). V lost 5 bases to trimming and J lost 0 bases, with 10 bases between them. The CDR3 runs to 14 residues.

This chain uses TRBV3-1 with TRBJ1-1, with D hard to call. Sample: blood. This TCR came from a woman aged 25 to 39 with Graves' ophthalmopathy. CDR3 residues: CASSWTRMNTEAFF. In DNA, the CDR3 is TGTGCCAGCAGCTGGACCAGGATGAACACTGAAGCTTTCTTT.